A single sample gave rise to the 8 T cell receptor beta chains below, sequenced in a study of T cells after posttransplantation cyclophosphamide. TCRdb's copy holds only in-frame clones and misses some; the assay was immunoSEQ multiplex PCR. The data show more than 8,500 clones, about 84% seen once. Busulfan-fludarabine conditioning, marrow transplant, and cyclophosphamide on days +3 and +4 were administered. This specimen was PBMCs, taken after allogeneic stem cell transplant with posttransplant cyclophosphamide. The receptors originated from a female patient aged 40 to 50 who received an allogeneic stem cell transplant from an unrelated donor, was CMV-positive, and had no GVHD. Some T cells may be provided by the graft donor.

V is TRBV19 and J is TRBJ2-6; 10 nucleotides align to TRBD1. Germline lookup yields CDR1 LNHDA and CDR2 SQIVND (reference sequence). This CDR3 is 18 amino acids long. The ends lost 4 bases at V and 1 base at J; junction bases unmatched: 7. The CDR3 sequence is CASSRWTGGRSGANVLTF. The DNA for the CDR3 is TGTGCCAGTAGTAGATGGACAGGGGGGAGGTCTGGGGCCAACGTCCTGACTTTC.

The chain is built from TRBV6-1 and TRBJ2-1, with 8 bases aligning to TRBD2. There are 15 residues in the CDR3. The junction had 1 base not matched to a gene; V was cut back by 2 bases and J by 1 base. From germline, CDR1 is MNHNS and CDR2 SASEGT. The CDR3 reads CASSELAGSYNEQFF. CDR3 DNA sequence: TGTGCCAGCAGTGAACTAGCGGGTTCCTACAATGAGCAGTTCTTC.

This rearrangement joins TRBV29-1 to TRBJ1-2; 8 nucleotides align to TRBD1. V was clipped by 5 bases and J by 4 bases; unmatched bases: 0. CDR1 SQVTM and CDR2 ANQGSEA come from the germline V gene. The CDR3 totals 11 residues. As DNA, the CDR3 is TGCAGCGTTCAGGGGGCCTATGGCTACACCTTC. Residues: CSVQGAYGYTF.

This clone was counted a single time. This chain links TRBV7-2 with TRBJ2-5; 7 bases are shared with TRBD2. This CDR3 has 14 residues. Germline V gene lookup returns CDR1 SGHTA and CDR2 FQGNSA. V shed 2 bases and J 3 bases; nucleotides not matched to a gene: 3. The CDR3 sequence is CASSLMGGEETQYF. CDR3 sequence (DNA): TGTGCCAGCAGCTTAATGGGGGGGGAAGAGACCCAGTACTTC.

This clone is labeled medium-sized (0.01 to 0.1%). The V and J genes are TRBV7-9 and TRBJ1-3; 7 bases fit TRBD1. The CDR3 runs 16 residues. Germline CDR1 SEHNR, CDR2 FQNEAQ (reference sequence). V lost 0 bases and J lost 4; bases outside the gene matches: 6. CDR3 in amino acids: CASSLAKTGKGNTIYF. Written as DNA, the CDR3 is TGTGCCAGCAGCTTAGCTAAGACAGGGAAAGGAAACACCATATATTTT.

This clone was counted once. The CDR3 does not end in the conserved phenylalanine or tryptophan, so this is likely a read error. The limits of the CDR3 on the DNA are not certain, so only TCRdb's listed CDR3 is given. This rearrangement joins TRBV2 to TRBJ2-6; the table calls TRBD2, which could not be checked here. A total of 11 residues make up the CDR3, ends included. Germline V gene sequence: CDR1 SNHLY, CDR2 FYNNEI. The CDR3 sequence is CASSYRLAGIM.

V and J are TRBV2 and TRBJ2-5; TRBD2 matches at 8 bases. Germline assignment: CDR1 SNHLY and CDR2 FYNNEI. V lost 4 bases and J lost 0; bases outside the gene matches: 7. The CDR3 is 16 residues long. The CDR3, as DNA: TGTGCCAGCAGTGGAAGACTAGCGCGGTACCAAGAGACCCAGTACTTC. It codes for CASSGRLARYQETQYF. The whole variable domain, remainder taken from reference TRBV2 and TRBJ2-5, is EPEVTQTPSHQVTQMGQEVILRCVPISNHLYFYWYRQILGQKVEFLVSFYNNEISEKSEIFDDQFSVERPDGSNFTLKIRSTKLEDSAMYFCASSGRLARYQETQYFGPGTRLLVL.

The chain combines TRBV7-2 with TRBJ2-7; 8 bases match TRBD1. Losses at the gene ends were 6 bases for V and 10 bases for J; bases not matched to a gene: 11. The CDR3 has 13 amino acids. Germline CDR1 is SGHTA and CDR2 is FQGNSA. The CDR3 coding sequence is TGTGCCAGCAGACCGACAGGGGTCCTGCTCCAGTACTTC. It specifies CASRPTGVLLQYF.